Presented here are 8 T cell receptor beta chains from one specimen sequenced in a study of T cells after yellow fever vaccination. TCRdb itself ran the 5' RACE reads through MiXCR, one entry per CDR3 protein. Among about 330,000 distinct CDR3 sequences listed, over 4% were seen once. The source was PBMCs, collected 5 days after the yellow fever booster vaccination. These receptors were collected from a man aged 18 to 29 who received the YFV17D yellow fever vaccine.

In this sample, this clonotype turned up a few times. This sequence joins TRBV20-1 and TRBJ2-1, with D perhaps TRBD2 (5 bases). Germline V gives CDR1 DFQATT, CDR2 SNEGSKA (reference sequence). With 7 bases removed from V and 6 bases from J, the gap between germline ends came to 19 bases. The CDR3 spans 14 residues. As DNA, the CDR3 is TGCAGTGTACGAGGCGGGCTAGCAGTCAATGAGCAGTTCTTC. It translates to CSVRGGLAVNEQFF.

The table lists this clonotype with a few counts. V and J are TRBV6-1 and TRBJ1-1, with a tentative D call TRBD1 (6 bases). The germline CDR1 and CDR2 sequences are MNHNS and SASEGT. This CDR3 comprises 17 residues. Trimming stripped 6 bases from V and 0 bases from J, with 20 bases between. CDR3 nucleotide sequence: TGTGCCAGCAGCGAGAGGGGGGTGGTACATATGAACACTGAAGCTTTCTTT. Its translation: CASSERGVVHMNTEAFF.

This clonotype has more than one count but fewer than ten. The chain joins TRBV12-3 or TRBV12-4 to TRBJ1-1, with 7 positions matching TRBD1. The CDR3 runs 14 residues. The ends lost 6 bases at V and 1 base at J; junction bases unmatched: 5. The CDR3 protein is CASSVRGGNTEAFF. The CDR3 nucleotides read TGTGCCAGCAGCGTCAGGGGGGGGAACACTGAAGCTTTCTTT.

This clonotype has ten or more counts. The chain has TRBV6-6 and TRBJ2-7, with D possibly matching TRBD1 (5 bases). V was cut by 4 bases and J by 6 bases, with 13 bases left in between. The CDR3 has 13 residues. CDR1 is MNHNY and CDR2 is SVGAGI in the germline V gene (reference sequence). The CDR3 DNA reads TGTGCCAGCAGTTTCCCAACAGGCGGCGAGCAGTACGTC. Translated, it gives CASSFPTGGEQYV.

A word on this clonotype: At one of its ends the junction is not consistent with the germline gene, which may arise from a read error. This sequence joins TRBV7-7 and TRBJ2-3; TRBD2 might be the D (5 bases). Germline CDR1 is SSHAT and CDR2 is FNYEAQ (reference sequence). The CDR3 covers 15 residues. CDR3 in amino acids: CASSLVAGNPDTQYF. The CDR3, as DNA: TGTGCTAGCAGCTTAGTCGCCGGGAATCCAGATACGCAGTATTTT.

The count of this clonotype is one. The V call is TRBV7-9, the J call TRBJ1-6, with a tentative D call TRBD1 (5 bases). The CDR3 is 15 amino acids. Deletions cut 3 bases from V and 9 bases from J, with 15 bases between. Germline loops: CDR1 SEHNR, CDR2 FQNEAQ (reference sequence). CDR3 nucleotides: TGTGCCAGCAGCTTGCGGGACTTCTTCTCTTCACCCCTCCACTTT. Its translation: CASSLRDFFSSPLHF. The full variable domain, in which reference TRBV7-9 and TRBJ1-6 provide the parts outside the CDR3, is DTGVSQNPRHKITKRGQNVTFRCDPISEHNRLYWYRQTLGQGPEFLTYFQNEAQLEKSRLLSDRFSAERPKGSFSTLEIQRTEQGDSAMYLCASSLRDFFSSPLHFGNGTRLTVT.

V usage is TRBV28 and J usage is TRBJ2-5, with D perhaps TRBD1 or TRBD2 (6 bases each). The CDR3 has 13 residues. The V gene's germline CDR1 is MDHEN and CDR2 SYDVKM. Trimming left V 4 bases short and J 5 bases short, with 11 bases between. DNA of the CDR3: TGTGCCAGCAGTTCGTGGGGGGCGGAGACCCAGTACTTC. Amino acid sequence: CASSSWGAETQYF. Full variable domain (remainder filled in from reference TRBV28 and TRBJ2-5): DVKVTQSSRYLVKRTGEKVFLECVQDMDHENMFWYRQDPGLGLRLIYFSYDVKMKEKGDIPEGYSVSREKKERFSLILESASTNQTSMYLCASSSWGAETQYFGPGTRLLVL.

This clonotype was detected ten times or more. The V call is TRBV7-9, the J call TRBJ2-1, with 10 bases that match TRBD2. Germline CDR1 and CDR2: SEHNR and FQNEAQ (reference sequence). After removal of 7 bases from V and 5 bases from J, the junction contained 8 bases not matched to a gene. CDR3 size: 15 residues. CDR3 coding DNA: TGTGCCAGCACCCCCCCACTAGCGGGAAACAATGAGCAGTTCTTC. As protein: CASTPPLAGNNEQFF.